The 22 T cell receptor beta chains listed next were all sequenced from one sample in a study of CD8 T cells in ankylosing spondylitis. Study-wide results and limits: Seemingly distinctive of ankylosing spondylitis blood was a TCR beta motif formed by eight highly homologous variants.

In TCRdb, the 5' RACE reads were re-called with MiXCR into one record per CDR3 protein. The repertoire has 700,000 to 850,000 distinct CDR3 sequences, approximately 10% of them found once; the top ten carry under 0.6%. No antigens are known for them. The sequenced sample was blood, either unsorted or a sorted T cell fraction (not recorded which). These receptors all stem from a male donor with ankylosing spondylitis.

This chain connects TRBV20-1 to TRBJ1-2; 7 nucleotides agree with TRBD1. J gave up 3 bases and V 1 base, and 8 bases lay outside the gene matches. The CDR3 has 15 amino acids. Germline CDR1 DFQATT, CDR2 SNEGSKA (reference sequence). The DNA for the CDR3 is TGCAGTGCTAGAGCGGCAGGGGGGATATACTATGGCTACACCTTC. This translates into CSARAAGGIYYGYTF.

This clonotype was seen only a few times. The chain links TRBV20-1 to TRBJ2-3; either TRBD1 or TRBD2 may fit D (5 bases each). This CDR3 has 15 residues. V was clipped by 1 base and J by 1 base, with 12 bases between them. Germline assignment: CDR1 DFQATT and CDR2 SNEGSKA (reference sequence). CDR3 sequence: CSARVGEKGTDTQYF. The DNA for the CDR3 is TGCAGTGCTAGAGTGGGGGAAAAAGGCACAGATACGCAGTATTTT.

This rearrangement joins TRBV5-6 to TRBJ2-7; tentative D call: TRBD1 (6 bases). Per germline, CDR1 SGHDT and CDR2 YYEEEE. V lost 0 bases and J lost 0, with 10 bases in between. The length of the CDR3 is 15 residues. CDR3 in amino acids: CASSLGGQLSYEQYF. The CDR3 coding sequence is TGTGCCAGCAGCTTGGGAGGACAGCTCTCCTACGAGCAGTACTTC.

This clonotype was counted a few times. V gene TRBV10-3 combines with J gene TRBJ1-2, with 8 bases fitting TRBD1. With 4 bases clipped from V and 7 bases from J, the junction kept 20 bases outside the gene matches. CDR1 and CDR2 from the germline V gene are ENHRY and SYGVKD. The CDR3 runs 18 residues. In DNA, the CDR3 is TGTGCCATCAGTGCATCGCCAGGGGGCGTTATGCGGGTCGGTGGCTACACCTTC. This sequence encodes CAISASPGGVMRVGGYTF.

In this sample, this clonotype turned up a few times. The chain is built from TRBV5-6 and TRBJ2-2; D may be TRBD1 or TRBD2 (6 bases each). CDR3 size: 15 residues. Trimming took 4 bases from V and 6 from J, leaving 16 bases between them. Per the germline V gene, CDR1 is SGHDT and CDR2 is YYEEEE. The CDR3: CASSLTGAEPGELFF. CDR3 nucleotide sequence: TGTGCCAGCAGCCTGACGGGGGCGGAACCCGGGGAGCTGTTTTTT.

The chain is built from TRBV6-1 and TRBJ2-7; TRBD1 might be the D (7 bases). Looked up from germline, CDR1 is MNHNS and CDR2 is SASEGT. V lost 5 bases to trimming and J lost 3 bases, with 17 bases between them. The CDR3 loop spans 15 amino acids. CDR3 residues: CASSPRRDSHYEQYF. As DNA, the CDR3 is TGTGCCAGCAGTCCCAGGAGGGACAGTCACTACGAGCAGTACTTC.

The sample holds many counts of this clonotype. The chain combines TRBV29-1 with TRBJ2-3; 7 bases map to TRBD1. Germline loops: CDR1 SQVTM, CDR2 ANQGSEA. Trimming at V came to 0 bases and at J to 1 base, leaving 4 bases not matched to a gene. The CDR3 extends over 15 amino acids. CDR3 DNA sequence: TGCAGCGTTGAAGAAGAAGACAGGGGCACAGATACGCAGTATTTT. Residues: CSVEEEDRGTDTQYF.

This clonotype was observed many times. CDR3 amino acids: CASSQDPRGTGELFF. CDR3 coding DNA: TGCGCCAGCAGCCAGGACCCGCGGGGCACCGGGGAGCTGTTTTTT. J is TRBJ2-2 and V is TRBV5-1; tentatively, D is TRBD2 (6 bases). This CDR3 contains 15 residues. Germline CDR1 reads SGHRS; CDR2 reads YFSETQ. V lost 4 bases and J lost 4, with 14 bases in between.

The CDR3 nucleotides are TGTGCCAGCTCATTAATGGCGGGGGACGAGCAGTACTTC. Its translation is CASSLMAGDEQYF. This chain joins TRBV18 and TRBJ2-7; 7 bases agree with TRBD2. CDR1 KGHSH and CDR2 LQKENI come from the germline V gene. Trimming cost V 5 bases and J 5 bases; bases outside gene matches: 6. CDR3 length: 13 residues.

The chain combines TRBV4-3 with TRBJ2-2; perhaps D is TRBD1 or TRBD2 (7 bases each). V was cut by 4 bases and J by 4 bases, with 16 bases left in between. The CDR3 runs 16 residues. Looked up from germline, CDR1 is LGHNA and CDR2 is YSLEER. CDR3 amino acids: CASSPYRGLFTGELFF. CDR3 DNA sequence: TGCGCCAGCAGCCCGTACAGGGGACTATTCACCGGGGAGCTGTTTTTT.

This clonotype was recorded many times. The V call is TRBV20-1, the J call TRBJ2-1; D perhaps matches TRBD2 (6 bases). The CDR3 spans 13 residues. V was trimmed by 4 bases and J by 5 bases, leaving 12 bases between them. Germline CDR1 is DFQATT and CDR2 is SNEGSKA (reference sequence). The CDR3 nucleotides read TGCAGTGCTAAGACTAGACCAGACAATGAGCAGTTCTTC. As protein: CSAKTRPDNEQFF.

V is TRBV5-6 and J is TRBJ2-1; the match to TRBD1 covers 11 bases. CDR3 length equals 15 residues. Germline V gene data show CDR1 as SGHDT and CDR2 as YYEEEE. The V gene end was trimmed by 0 bases and the J gene end by 7 bases; junction bases not matched to a gene: 3. The CDR3 DNA follows: TGTGCCAGCAGCTTGGTGGACAGGGGGCAGAATGAGCAGTTCTTC. Its translation: CASSLVDRGQNEQFF. Filled out from reference TRBV5-6 and TRBJ2-1, the complete variable domain reads DAGVTQSPTHLIKTRGQQVTLRCSPKSGHDTVSWYQQALGQGPQFIFQYYEEEERQRGNFPDRFSGHQFPNYSSELNVNALLLGDSALYLCASSLVDRGQNEQFFGPGTRLTVL.

This clonotype has a handful of counts. The chain is built from TRBV16 and TRBJ2-1; 16 nucleotides agree with TRBD2. Germline assignment: CDR1 KGHSY and CDR2 FQNENV. The CDR3 runs 19 residues. Trimming at V came to 3 bases and at J to 2 bases, leaving 7 bases not matched to a gene. CDR3 coding DNA: TGTGCCAGCAGCCAGTCGGGACTAGCGGGAGGGCCCCCCTACAATGAGCAGTTCTTC. Amino acid sequence: CASSQSGLAGGPPYNEQFF.

This clonotype was found a few times. This sequence joins TRBV5-6 and TRBJ2-3, with D unclear. From germline, CDR1 is SGHDT and CDR2 YYEEEE. The CDR3 extends over 14 amino acids. Trimming took off 4 bases at V and 9 bases at J, with 18 bases between the two ends. In DNA, the CDR3 is TGTGCCAGCAGCCCCGTCCTTGTAGCCGGCACGCAGTATTTT. It yields the protein CASSPVLVAGTQYF.

V usage is TRBV24-1 and J usage is TRBJ2-1; unclear D gene. CDR3 length equals 13 residues. Germline V gene data show CDR1 as KGHDR and CDR2 as SFDVKD. The germline V and J ends were trimmed by 2 bases and 5 bases, with 6 bases remaining between them. CDR3 protein: CATSDWANNEQFF. The CDR3 coding sequence is TGTGCCACCAGTGATTGGGCAAACAATGAGCAGTTCTTC.

The genes are TRBV7-2 and TRBJ1-1, with D perhaps TRBD1 (5 bases). The CDR3 is 11 amino acids. Trimming removed 7 bases at V and 11 bases at J, with 14 bases between. Germline-derived CDR1 and CDR2 are SGHTA and FQGNSA. The CDR3 is CASTERGKAFF. The CDR3 coding sequence is TGTGCCAGCACGGAGAGGGGAAAGGCTTTCTTT. The full variable domain, with the rest looked up from reference TRBV7-2 and TRBJ1-1, is GAGVSQSPSNKVTEKGKDVELRCDPISGHTALYWYRQSLGQGLEFLIYFQGNSAPDKSGLPSDRFSAERTGGSVSTLTIQRTQQEDSAVYLCASTERGKAFFGQGTRLTVV.

This clonotype was counted at least ten times. The V gene is TRBV29-1, the J gene TRBJ2-7; possibly TRBD1 for D (5 bases). Germline CDR1 SQVTM, CDR2 ANQGSEA. CDR3 length equals 14 residues. V dropped 1 base and J dropped 3 bases, with 13 bases sitting between them. In DNA form, the CDR3 reads TGCAGCGTTGAAGTTGGTCAGGGCTTCTACGAGCAGTACTTC. Translation gives CSVEVGQGFYEQYF.

A few counts support this clonotype. The rearrangement uses TRBV5-1 and TRBJ2-3, with D perhaps matching TRBD2 (5 bases). Germline V gene lookup returns CDR1 SGHRS and CDR2 YFSETQ. The CDR3 has 14 amino acids. The V end was cut by 4 bases, the J end by 3 bases, with 12 bases between. This chain's CDR3 is CASSTGLPTDTQYF. The CDR3, as DNA: TGCGCCAGCAGCACCGGACTTCCTACAGATACGCAGTATTTT.

This clonotype was seen ten or more times. The J gene is TRBJ2-7, the V gene TRBV6-1; the D is unclear. Germline-derived CDR1 and CDR2 are MNHNS and SASEGT. V shed 6 bases and J shed 3 bases, with 12 bases lying between them. This CDR3 spans 13 amino acids. CDR3: CASSPPGLYEQYF. DNA of the CDR3: TGTGCCAGCAGCCCTCCGGGCCTCTACGAGCAGTACTTC.

This clonotype appeared many times. The V and J genes are TRBV7-2 and TRBJ2-2; D is unclear. Trimming shortened V by 1 base and J by 3 bases, and 15 bases separated the two germline ends. This CDR3 has 17 residues. Germline V CDR1 and CDR2: SGHTA, FQGNSA. The CDR3: CASSLVRVLGYTGELFF. CDR3 in DNA: TGTGCCAGCAGCTTAGTTAGGGTTTTAGGGTACACCGGGGAGCTGTTTTTT.

This clonotype was detected ten times or more. The chain recombines TRBV20-1 with TRBJ1-1; perhaps TRBD1 as D (5 bases). Germline CDR1 is DFQATT and CDR2 is SNEGSKA (reference sequence). Between the trimmed V and J ends, which lost 2 bases and 7 bases, there was a span of 17 bases. There are 14 residues in the CDR3. The CDR3 coding sequence is TGCAGTGCTAGACCTCTGACAGCCGACGATGAAGCTTTCTTT. Amino acids: CSARPLTADDEAFF.

This clonotype was seen more than once but under ten times. The rearrangement links TRBV29-1 to TRBJ1-2, with D perhaps matching TRBD1 (5 bases). The CDR3 totals 11 residues. V was cut by 6 bases and J by 4 bases, with 9 bases left in between. Germline V gene data show CDR1 as SQVTM and CDR2 as ANQGSEA. The CDR3: CSVDSFYGYTF. The CDR3 DNA is TGCAGCGTCGACAGCTTCTATGGCTACACCTTC.